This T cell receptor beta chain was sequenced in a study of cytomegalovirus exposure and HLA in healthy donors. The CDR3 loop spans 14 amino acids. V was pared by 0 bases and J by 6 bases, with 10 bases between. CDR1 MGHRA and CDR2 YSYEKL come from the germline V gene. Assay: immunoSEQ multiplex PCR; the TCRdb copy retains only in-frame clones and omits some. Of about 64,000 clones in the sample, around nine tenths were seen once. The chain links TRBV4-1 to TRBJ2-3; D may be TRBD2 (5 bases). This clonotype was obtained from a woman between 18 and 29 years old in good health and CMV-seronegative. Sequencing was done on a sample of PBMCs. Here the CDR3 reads CASSQEIRRDTQYF. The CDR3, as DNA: TGCGCCAGCAGCCAAGAGATCAGGAGGGATACGCAGTATTTT.